The rows below give T cell receptor beta chains drawn from one sample of a study of blood T cell repertoires in COVID-19. Sequenced by immunoSEQ multiplex PCR; TCRdb stores in-frame clones only, minus some. The sample has under 250,000 clones; approximately 80% are singletons. Sample: PBMCs or T cells enriched from blood (not recorded which). The source of these receptors is a man aged 60 to 75 who had recovered from COVID-19. CDR3s include the opening cysteine and the closing phenylalanine or tryptophan. The order of the fields is clone size, V gene, J gene, CDR3 length, D gene, CDR3 protein, CDR3 DNA. A D gene is named only where the DNA matches it firmly. Size tells how often a clone was seen (once, few, many) or the class of an expanded clone, and some rows leave it out.

clone_size: once; v_call: TRBV18; j_call: TRBJ1-1; cdr3_length: 16; d_call: .; cdr3_aa: CASSPRSGRANTEAFF; cdr3_nt: TGTGCCAGCTCACCTCGGTCAGGGAGGGCGAACACTGAAGCTTTCTTT
clone_size: once; v_call: TRBV7-3; j_call: TRBJ2-5; cdr3_length: 14; d_call: .; cdr3_aa: CASSLTGLWETQYF; cdr3_nt: TGTGCCAGCAGCTTAACGGGACTGTGGGAGACCCAGTACTTC
clone_size: .; v_call: TRBV9; j_call: TRBJ1-1; cdr3_length: 13; d_call: .; cdr3_aa: CASSVVADTEAFF; cdr3_nt: TGTGCCAGCAGCGTAGTGGCAGACACTGAAGCTTTCTTT
clone_size: .; v_call: TRBV6-1; j_call: TRBJ2-1; cdr3_length: 14; d_call: TRBD2; cdr3_aa: CASSELAGGGEQFF; cdr3_nt: TGTGCCAGCAGTGAACTAGCGGGGGGGGGAGAGCAGTTCTTC
clone_size: once; v_call: TRBV2; j_call: TRBJ1-2; cdr3_length: 12; d_call: .; cdr3_aa: CASSEWNYGYTF; cdr3_nt: TGTGCCAGCAGCGAGTGGAACTATGGCTACACCTTC
clone_size: .; v_call: TRBV19; j_call: TRBJ1-2; cdr3_length: 15; d_call: .; cdr3_aa: CASSISVRWASGYTF; cdr3_nt: TGTGCCAGTAGTATATCGGTTCGGTGGGCGTCGGGCTACACCTTC
clone_size: few; v_call: TRBV4-1; j_call: TRBJ2-4; cdr3_length: 17; d_call: .; cdr3_aa: CASSQSEQGGTKNIQYF; cdr3_nt: TGCGCCAGCAGCCAATCCGAACAGGGGGGGACCAAAAACATTCAGTACTTC
clone_size: .; v_call: TRBV6-5; j_call: TRBJ1-1; cdr3_length: 11; d_call: .; cdr3_aa: CASITGFEAFF; cdr3_nt: TGTGCCAGTATAACAGGGTTTGAAGCTTTCTTT
clone_size: .; v_call: TRBV12-5; j_call: TRBJ2-2; cdr3_length: 16; d_call: .; cdr3_aa: CASGLGADLVAGELFF; cdr3_nt: TGTGCTAGTGGTTTGGGGGCTGATCTCGTAGCCGGGGAGCTGTTTTTT
clone_size: .; v_call: TRBV28; j_call: TRBJ2-3; cdr3_length: 15; d_call: .; cdr3_aa: CASSLGGAEKDTQYF; cdr3_nt: TGTGCCAGCAGTTTAGGGGGGGCGGAAAAGGATACGCAGTATTTT
clone_size: .; v_call: TRBV19; j_call: TRBJ2-2; cdr3_length: 14; d_call: TRBD1; cdr3_aa: CASKADRDAGELFF; cdr3_nt: TGTGCCAGTAAGGCGGACAGGGACGCCGGGGAGCTGTTTTTT
clone_size: .; v_call: TRBV4-3; j_call: TRBJ1-1; cdr3_length: 15; d_call: .; cdr3_aa: CASSQDEGGSTEAFF; cdr3_nt: TGCGCCAGCAGCCAAGATGAGGGGGGGAGCACTGAAGCTTTCTTT